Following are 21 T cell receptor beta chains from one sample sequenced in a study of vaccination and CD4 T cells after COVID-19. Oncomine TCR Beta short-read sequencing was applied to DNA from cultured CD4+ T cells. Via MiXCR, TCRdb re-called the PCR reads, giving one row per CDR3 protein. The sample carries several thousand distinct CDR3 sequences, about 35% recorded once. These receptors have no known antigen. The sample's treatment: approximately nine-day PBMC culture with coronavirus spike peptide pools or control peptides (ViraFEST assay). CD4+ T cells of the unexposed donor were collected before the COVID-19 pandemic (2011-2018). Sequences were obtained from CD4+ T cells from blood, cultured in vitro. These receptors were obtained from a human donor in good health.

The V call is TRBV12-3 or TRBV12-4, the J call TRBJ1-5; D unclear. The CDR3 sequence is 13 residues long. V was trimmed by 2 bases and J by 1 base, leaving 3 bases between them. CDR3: CASSLRSNQPQHF. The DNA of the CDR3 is TGTGCCAGCAGTTTAAGGAGCAATCAGCCCCAGCATTTT.

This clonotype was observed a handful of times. CDR3 protein: CASSLGGANYGYTF. The CDR3 region has the DNA TGTGCCAGCAGCTTGGGGGGCGCAAACTATGGCTACACCTTC. The rearrangement links TRBV5-4 to TRBJ1-2; weak D call: TRBD1 (5 bases). Germline CDR1 SGHNT, CDR2 YYREEE (reference sequence). Trimming removed 0 bases from V and 2 bases from J, with 8 bases in between. The CDR3 consists of 14 residues. The whole variable domain, remainder taken from reference TRBV5-4 and TRBJ1-2, is ETGVTQSPTHLIKTRGQQVTLRCSSQSGHNTVSWYQQALGQGPQFIFQYYREEENGRGNFPPRFSGLQFPNYSSELNVNALELDDSALYLCASSLGGANYGYTFGSGTRLTVV.

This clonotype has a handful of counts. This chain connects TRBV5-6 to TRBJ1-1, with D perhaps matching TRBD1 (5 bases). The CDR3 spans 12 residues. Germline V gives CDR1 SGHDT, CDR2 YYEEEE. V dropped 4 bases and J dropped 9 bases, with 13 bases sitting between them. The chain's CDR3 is CASSLATGQAFF. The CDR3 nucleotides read TGTGCCAGCAGCCTGGCAACAGGACAAGCTTTCTTT.

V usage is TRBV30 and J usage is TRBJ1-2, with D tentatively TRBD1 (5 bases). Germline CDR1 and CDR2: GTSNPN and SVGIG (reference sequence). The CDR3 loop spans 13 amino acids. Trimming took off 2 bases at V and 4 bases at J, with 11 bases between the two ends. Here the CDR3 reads CAWSRGWTYGYTF. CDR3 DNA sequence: TGTGCCTGGAGTCGGGGGTGGACCTATGGCTACACCTTC.

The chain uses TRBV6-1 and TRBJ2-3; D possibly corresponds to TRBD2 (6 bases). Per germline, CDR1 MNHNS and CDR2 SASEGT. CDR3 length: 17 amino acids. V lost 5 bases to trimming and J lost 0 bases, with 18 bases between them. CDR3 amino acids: CASSTGMGLTSTDTQYF. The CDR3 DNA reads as TGTGCCAGCAGTACAGGCATGGGACTTACTAGCACAGATACGCAGTATTTT.

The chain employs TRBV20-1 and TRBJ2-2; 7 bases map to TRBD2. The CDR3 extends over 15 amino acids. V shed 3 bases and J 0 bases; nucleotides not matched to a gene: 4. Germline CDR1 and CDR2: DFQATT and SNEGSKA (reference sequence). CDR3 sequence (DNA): TGCAGTGCTAGGAGCGGGGCGACGAACACCGGGGAGCTGTTTTTT. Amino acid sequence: CSARSGATNTGELFF.

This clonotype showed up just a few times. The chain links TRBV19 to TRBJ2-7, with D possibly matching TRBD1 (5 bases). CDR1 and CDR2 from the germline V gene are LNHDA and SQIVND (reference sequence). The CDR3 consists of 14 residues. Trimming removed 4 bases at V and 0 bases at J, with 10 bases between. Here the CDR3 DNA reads TGTGCCAGTAGTAACACAGGCAGCTCCTACGAGCAGTACTTC. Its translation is CASSNTGSSYEQYF.

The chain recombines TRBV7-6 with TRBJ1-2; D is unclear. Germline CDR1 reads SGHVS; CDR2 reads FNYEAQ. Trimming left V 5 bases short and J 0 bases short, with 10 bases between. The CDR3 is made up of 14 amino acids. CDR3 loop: CASSLGRSNYGYTF. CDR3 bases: TGTGCCAGCAGCCTCGGACGGTCTAACTATGGCTACACCTTC.

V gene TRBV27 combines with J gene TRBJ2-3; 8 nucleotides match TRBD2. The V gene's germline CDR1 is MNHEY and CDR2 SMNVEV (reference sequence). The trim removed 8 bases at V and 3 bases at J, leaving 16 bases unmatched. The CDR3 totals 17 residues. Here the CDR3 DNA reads TGTGCCAGCCATAAAGGAGCGGGGGAGATGAGGACAGATACGCAGTATTTT. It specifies CASHKGAGEMRTDTQYF.

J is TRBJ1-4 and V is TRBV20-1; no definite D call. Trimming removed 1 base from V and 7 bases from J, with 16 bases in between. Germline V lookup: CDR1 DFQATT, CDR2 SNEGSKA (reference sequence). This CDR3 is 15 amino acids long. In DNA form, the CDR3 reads TGCAGTGCTAGAGGAATGCCCCAGAATTCTGAAAAACTGTTTTTT. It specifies CSARGMPQNSEKLFF.

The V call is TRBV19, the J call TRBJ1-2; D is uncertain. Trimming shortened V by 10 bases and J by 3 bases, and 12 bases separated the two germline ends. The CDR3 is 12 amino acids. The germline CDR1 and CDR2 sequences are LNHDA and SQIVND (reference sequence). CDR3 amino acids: CAISTVDYGYTF. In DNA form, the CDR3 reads TGTGCCATTTCTACGGTAGACTATGGCTACACCTTC.

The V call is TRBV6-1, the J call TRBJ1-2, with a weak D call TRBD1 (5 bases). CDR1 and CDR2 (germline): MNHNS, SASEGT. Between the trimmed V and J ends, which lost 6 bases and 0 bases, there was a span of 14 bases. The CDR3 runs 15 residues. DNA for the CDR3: TGTGCCAGCAGCCCAATTGACAGACCTAACTATGGCTACACCTTC. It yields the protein CASSPIDRPNYGYTF.

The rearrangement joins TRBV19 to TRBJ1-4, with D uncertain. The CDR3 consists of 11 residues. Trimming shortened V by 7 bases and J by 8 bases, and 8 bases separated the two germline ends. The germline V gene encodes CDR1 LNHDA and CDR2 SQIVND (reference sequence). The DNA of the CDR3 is TGTGCCAGTACCCCTGGGGAAAAACTGTTTTTT. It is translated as CASTPGEKLFF. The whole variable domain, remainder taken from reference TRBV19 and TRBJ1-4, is DGGITQSPKYLFRKEGQNVTLSCEQNLNHDAMYWYRQDPGQGLRLIYYSQIVNDFQKGDIAEGYSVSREKKESFPLTVTSAQKNPTAFYLCASTPGEKLFFGSGTQLSVL.

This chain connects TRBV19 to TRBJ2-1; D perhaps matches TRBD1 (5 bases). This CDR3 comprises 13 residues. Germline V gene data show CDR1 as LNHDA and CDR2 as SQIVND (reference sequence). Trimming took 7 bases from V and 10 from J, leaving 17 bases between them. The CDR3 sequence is CASTNRQGGEQFF. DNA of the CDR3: TGTGCCAGTACCAACAGGCAGGGTGGCGAGCAGTTCTTC.

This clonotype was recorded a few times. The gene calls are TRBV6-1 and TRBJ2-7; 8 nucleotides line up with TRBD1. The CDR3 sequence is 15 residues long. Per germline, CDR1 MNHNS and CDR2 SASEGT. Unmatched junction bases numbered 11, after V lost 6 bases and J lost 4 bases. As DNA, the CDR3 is TGTGCCAGCAGGCCCGGGACAGGAGGAATTTACGAGCAGTACTTC. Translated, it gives CASRPGTGGIYEQYF.

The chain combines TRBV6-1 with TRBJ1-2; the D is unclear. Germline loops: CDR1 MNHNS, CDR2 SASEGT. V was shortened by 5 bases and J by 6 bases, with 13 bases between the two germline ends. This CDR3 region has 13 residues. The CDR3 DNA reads TGTGCCAGCAGTACGATAGGCACAAATGGCTACACCTTC. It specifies CASSTIGTNGYTF.

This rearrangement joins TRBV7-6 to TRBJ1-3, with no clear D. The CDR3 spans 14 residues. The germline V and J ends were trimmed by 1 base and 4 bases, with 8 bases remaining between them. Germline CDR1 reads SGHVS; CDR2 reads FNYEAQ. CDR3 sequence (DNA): TGTGCCAGCAGCTTAGAACAGAGGGGAAACACCATATATTTT. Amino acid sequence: CASSLEQRGNTIYF.

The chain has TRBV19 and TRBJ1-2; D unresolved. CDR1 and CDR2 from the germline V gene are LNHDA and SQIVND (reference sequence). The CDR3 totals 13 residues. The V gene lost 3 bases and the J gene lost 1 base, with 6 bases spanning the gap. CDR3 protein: CASSIGVNYGYTF. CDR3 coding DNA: TGTGCCAGTAGTATCGGGGTTAACTATGGCTACACCTTC.

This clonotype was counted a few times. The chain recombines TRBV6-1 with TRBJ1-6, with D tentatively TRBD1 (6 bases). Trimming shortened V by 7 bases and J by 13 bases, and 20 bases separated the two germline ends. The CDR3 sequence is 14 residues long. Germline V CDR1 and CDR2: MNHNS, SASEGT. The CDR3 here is CASTRGVGLIPLHF. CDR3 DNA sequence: TGTGCCAGCACCAGGGGAGTGGGTTTGATCCCCCTCCACTTT.

The CDR3 DNA reads TGTGCCAGCAGCCTCTCAACAGATACGCAGTATTTT. Encoded protein: CASSLSTDTQYF. V usage is TRBV5-4 and J usage is TRBJ2-3; D is ambiguous. This CDR3 has 12 amino acids. CDR1 and CDR2 from the germline V gene are SGHNT and YYREEE (reference sequence). The germline V and J ends were trimmed by 4 bases and 3 bases, with 6 bases remaining between them.

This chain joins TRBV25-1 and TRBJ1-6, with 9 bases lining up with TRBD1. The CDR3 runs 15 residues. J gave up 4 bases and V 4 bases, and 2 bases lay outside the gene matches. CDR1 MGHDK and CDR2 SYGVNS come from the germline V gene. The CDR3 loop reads CASSAGTGYNSPLHF. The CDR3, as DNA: TGTGCCAGCAGTGCCGGGACAGGGTATAATTCACCCCTCCACTTT.